A selection of T cell receptor beta chains follows, all from one sample in a study of T cell responses to AZD1222 COVID-19 vaccine. TCRdb's table, derived via immunoSEQ multiplex PCR, lists solely in-frame clones and lacks some. The sample has 90,000 to 120,000 clones, about 90% seen once. The source material was peripheral blood, sampled 28 days after the second AZD1222 dose. The receptors stem from an adult who received the AZD1222 COVID-19 vaccine. Both conserved end residues are part of each CDR3. The D gene is left open where the match is weak. Clone size is not always given. Where it is, it says once, few, many or a class for expanded clones.

size,J,D,V,CDR3,DNA
.,TRBJ1-2,.,TRBV27,CATATGLGAKGYTF,TGTGCCACCGCCACTGGACTGGGGGCGAAGGGCTACACCTTC
.,TRBJ2-7,TRBD1,TRBV7-9,CASSSGQGVSHEQYF,TGTGCCAGCAGCTCCGGACAGGGGGTTTCCCACGAGCAGTACTTC
.,TRBJ2-7,TRBD1,TRBV28,CASSLSGTGVKGYEQYF,TGTGCCAGCAGTTTATCCGGGACAGGGGTAAAAGGCTACGAGCAGTACTTC
.,TRBJ1-5,TRBD1,TRBV6-5,CASSYSGQGNQPQHF,TGTGCCAGCAGTTACTCGGGACAGGGCAATCAGCCCCAGCATTTT
.,TRBJ2-7,TRBD1,TRBV30,CAWEGYDRGYEQYF,TGTGCCTGGGAAGGATACGACAGGGGATACGAGCAGTACTTC
.,TRBJ1-6,TRBD1,TRBV3-1/TRBV3-2,CASSLGQGHNSPLHF,TGTGCCAGCAGCCTTGGACAGGGCCATAATTCACCCCTCCACTTT
once,TRBJ2-3,.,TRBV24-1,CATSDARRRTDTQYF,TGTGCCACCAGTGATGCGCGGAGACGCACAGATACGCAGTATTTT
.,TRBJ2-6,TRBD2,TRBV10-3,CAISEGRTSGSNSGANVLTF,TGTGCCATCAGTGAGGGTAGGACTAGCGGGAGCAACTCTGGGGCCAACGTCCTGACTTTC
.,TRBJ2-4,.,TRBV4-3,CASSQDLRGSLNIQYF,TGCGCCAGCAGCCAAGACCTCAGGGGCTCCTTAAACATTCAGTACTTC
.,TRBJ2-5,.,TRBV12-3/TRBV12-4,CASREGETQYF,TGTGCCAGCAGGGAGGGAGAGACCCAGTACTTC
.,TRBJ1-1,.,TRBV19,CASSIVMESNTEAFF,TGTGCCAGTAGTATAGTTATGGAATCCAACACTGAAGCTTTCTTT
.,TRBJ1-2,.,TRBV28,CASSLPGSAYGYTF,TGTGCCAGCAGTCTCCCCGGGAGTGCCTATGGCTACACCTTC
.,TRBJ2-7,.,TRBV15,CATSGIEGFYEQYF,TGTGCCACCAGCGGCATCGAGGGTTTCTACGAGCAGTACTTC
.,TRBJ1-2,.,TRBV4-1,CASKRQDYGYTF,TGCGCCAGCAAGCGACAGGACTATGGCTACACCTTC
.,TRBJ1-3,.,TRBV7-3,CASSAGRGNTIYF,TGTGCCAGCAGCGCGGGAAGGGGGAACACCATATATTTT
.,TRBJ2-3,TRBD1,TRBV5-1,CASLSGTGKTDTQYF,TGCGCCAGCTTATCTGGGACAGGGAAAACAGATACGCAGTATTTT
.,TRBJ2-1,TRBD2,TRBV2,CASRGGLAGGRGNEQFF,TGTGCCAGCAGGGGAGGACTAGCGGGAGGGAGGGGAAATGAGCAGTTCTTC
.,TRBJ1-5,TRBD1,TRBV6-5,CASSRTGLGNQPQHF,TGTGCCAGCAGCAGGACAGGTCTTGGCAATCAGCCCCAGCATTTT
.,TRBJ2-1,TRBD2,TRBV5-1,CASSLNSGVRDEQFF,TGCGCCAGCAGCTTAAATAGCGGGGTACGGGATGAGCAGTTCTTC
.,TRBJ2-5,TRBD2,TRBV7-9,CASSPPPSGVGAYQETQYF,TGTGCCAGCAGCCCTCCCCCTAGCGGGGTGGGGGCGTACCAAGAGACCCAGTACTTC
once,TRBJ1-1,TRBD1,TRBV4-1,CASSQDPGGASFTEAFF,TGCGCCAGCAGCCAAGATCCAGGGGGCGCCTCTTTCACTGAAGCTTTCTTT
.,TRBJ1-2,.,TRBV11-2,CASSLEPAGSYGYTF,TGTGCCAGCAGCCTCGAACCCGCAGGGTCCTATGGCTACACCTTC
.,TRBJ2-1,.,TRBV9,CASSGRDEQFF,TGTGCCAGCAGCGGGCGAGATGAGCAGTTCTTC
.,TRBJ1-6,.,TRBV5-1,CASSLGYRVNSPLHF,TGCGCCAGCAGCTTGGGCTACAGGGTAAATTCACCCCTCCACTTT
.,TRBJ2-3,TRBD2,TRBV7-2,CASSPEGAGGQDTQYF,TGTGCCAGCAGCCCGGAGGGGGCGGGGGGGCAAGATACGCAGTATTTT
.,TRBJ2-5,TRBD2,TRBV7-2,CASSPFSGRAETQYF,TGTGCCAGCAGCCCCTTCAGCGGGAGGGCCGAGACCCAGTACTTC
.,TRBJ1-6,.,TRBV11-1,CASSLNDPSVDSPLHF,TGTGCCAGCAGCTTAAACGACCCGTCCGTTGATTCACCCCTCCACTTT